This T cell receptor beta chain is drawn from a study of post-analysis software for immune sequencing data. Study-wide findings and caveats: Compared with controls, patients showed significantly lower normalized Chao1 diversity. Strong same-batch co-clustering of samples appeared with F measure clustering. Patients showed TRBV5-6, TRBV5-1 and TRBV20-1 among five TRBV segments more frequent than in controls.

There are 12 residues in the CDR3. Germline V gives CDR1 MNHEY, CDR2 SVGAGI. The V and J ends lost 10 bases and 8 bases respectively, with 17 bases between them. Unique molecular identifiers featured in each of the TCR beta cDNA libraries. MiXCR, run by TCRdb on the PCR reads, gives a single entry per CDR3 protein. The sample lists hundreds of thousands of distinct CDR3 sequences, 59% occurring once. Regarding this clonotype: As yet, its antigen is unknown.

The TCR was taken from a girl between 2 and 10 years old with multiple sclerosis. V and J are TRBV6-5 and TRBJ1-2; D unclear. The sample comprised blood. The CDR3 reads CAIFSSLWGYTF. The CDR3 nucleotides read TGTGCCATCTTCAGCTCGCTCTGGGGCTACACCTTC.